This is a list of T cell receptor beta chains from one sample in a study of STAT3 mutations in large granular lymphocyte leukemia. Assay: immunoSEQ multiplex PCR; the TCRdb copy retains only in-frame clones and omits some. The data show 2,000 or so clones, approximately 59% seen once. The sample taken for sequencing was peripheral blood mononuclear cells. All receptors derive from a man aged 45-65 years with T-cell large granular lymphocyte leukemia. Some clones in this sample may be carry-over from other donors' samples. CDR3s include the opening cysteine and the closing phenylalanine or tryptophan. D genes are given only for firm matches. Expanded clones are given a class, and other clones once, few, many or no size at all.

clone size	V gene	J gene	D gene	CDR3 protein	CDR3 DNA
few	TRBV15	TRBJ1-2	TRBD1	CATSEGANYGYTF	TGTGCCACCAGCGAGGGGGCGAACTATGGCTACACCTTC
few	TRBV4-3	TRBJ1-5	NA	CASSQEGTANQPQHF	TGCGCCAGCAGCCAAGAGGGCACGGCTAATCAGCCCCAGCATTTT
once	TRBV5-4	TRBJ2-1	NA	CASSLGGSYNEQFF	TGTGCCAGCAGCCTGGGGGGTTCCTACAATGAGCAGTTCTTC
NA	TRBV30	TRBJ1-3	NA	CAWSVRGTGNTIYF	TGTGCCTGGAGTGTAAGGGGTACTGGAAACACCATATATTTT
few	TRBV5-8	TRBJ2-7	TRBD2	CASSLFSGRTYEQYF	TGTGCCAGCAGCTTGTTCAGCGGGAGGACCTACGAGCAGTACTTC
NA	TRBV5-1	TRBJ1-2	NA	CASSEGQIGGYTF	TGCGCCAGCAGCGAGGGACAAATTGGTGGCTACACCTTC
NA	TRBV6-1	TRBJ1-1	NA	CASSELEGEEAF	TGTGCCAGCAGTGAATTGGAGGGAGAAGAGGCCTTT
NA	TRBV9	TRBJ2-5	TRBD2	CASSVGLAGGQETQYF	TGTGCCAGCAGCGTGGGACTAGCGGGAGGACAAGAGACCCAGTACTTC
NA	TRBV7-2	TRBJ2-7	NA	CASRKGPRAFDYEQYF	TGTGCCAGCAGGAAGGGACCGAGGGCCTTTGATTACGAGCAGTACTTC
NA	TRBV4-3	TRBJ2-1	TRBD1	CASSQDPGQGLYNEQFF	TGCGCCAGCAGCCAAGATCCGGGACAGGGCCTTTACAATGAGCAGTTCTTC
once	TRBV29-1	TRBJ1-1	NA	CSVAVGRSNTEAFF	TGCAGCGTTGCTGTAGGGCGGTCGAACACTGAAGCTTTCTTT
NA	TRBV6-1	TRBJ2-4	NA	CASSAWDNIQYF	TGTGCCAGCAGTGCTTGGGACAACATTCAGTACTTC
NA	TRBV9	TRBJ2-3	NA	CASSVVSGHTDTQYF	TGTGCCAGCAGCGTGGTGAGCGGTCACACAGATACGCAGTATTTT
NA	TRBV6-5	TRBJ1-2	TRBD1	CASRSNRGFGYTF	TGTGCCAGCAGGTCGAACAGGGGGTTTGGCTACACCTTC
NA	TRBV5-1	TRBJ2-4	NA	CASSLRGAIKNIQYF	TGCGCCAGCAGCTTGCGGGGGGCAATCAAAAACATTCAGTACTTC
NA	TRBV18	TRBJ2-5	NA	CASSPWGMEETQYF	TGTGCCAGCTCACCATGGGGAATGGAAGAGACCCAGTACTTC
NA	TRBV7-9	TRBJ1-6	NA	CASSPQGGGSSYNSPLHF	TGTGCCAGCAGCCCCCAAGGGGGAGGGTCCTCCTATAATTCACCCCTCCACTTT
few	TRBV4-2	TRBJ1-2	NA	CASSQGARVGNYGYTF	TGTGCCAGCAGCCAAGGCGCCAGGGTGGGGAACTATGGCTACACCTTC
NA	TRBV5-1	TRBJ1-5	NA	CASSLAGLNQPQHF	TGCGCCAGCAGCTTGGCGGGGCTCAATCAGCCCCAGCATTTT
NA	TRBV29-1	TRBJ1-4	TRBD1	CSVRILITGTGGRGIEKLFF	TGCAGCGTCAGAATCCTTATTACCGGGACAGGGGGTAGAGGGATTGAAAAACTGTTTTTT
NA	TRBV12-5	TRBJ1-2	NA	CASGLVQSGRFYGYTF	TGTGCTAGTGGTTTGGTACAATCGGGCAGATTCTATGGCTACACCTTC
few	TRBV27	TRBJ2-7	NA	CASSWGGGGGYEQYF	TGTGCCAGCAGTTGGGGGGGCGGAGGAGGTTACGAGCAGTACTTC
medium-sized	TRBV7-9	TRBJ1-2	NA	CASSLGGLRVGYTF	TGTGCCAGCAGCTTGGGGGGCCTGAGGGTCGGCTACACCTTC
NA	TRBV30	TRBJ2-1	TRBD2	CAWSALAGALNEQFF	TGTGCCTGGAGTGCCCTAGCGGGGGCCCTCAATGAGCAGTTCTTC
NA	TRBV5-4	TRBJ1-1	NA	CASTPEGGEAFF	TGTGCCAGCACCCCCGAAGGGGGGGAAGCTTTCTTT
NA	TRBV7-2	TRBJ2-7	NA	CASSFRDGYEQYF	TGTGCCAGCAGCTTCCGGGACGGGTACGAGCAGTACTTC
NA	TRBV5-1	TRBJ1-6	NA	CASSLERGTYSPLHF	TGCGCCAGCAGCTTGGAGCGGGGAACCTATTCACCCCTCCACTTT
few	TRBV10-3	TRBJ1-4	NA	CAISESIGRDNEKLFF	TGTGCCATCAGTGAGAGTATAGGACGAGACAATGAAAAACTGTTTTTT
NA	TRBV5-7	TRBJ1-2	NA	CASSLGGLRVGYTF	TGTGCCAGCAGCTTGGGGGGCCTGAGGGTCGGCTACACCTTC
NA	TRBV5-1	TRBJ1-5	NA	CASSFSRGQPQHF	TGCGCCAGCAGCTTCTCACGGGGCCAGCCCCAGCATTTT
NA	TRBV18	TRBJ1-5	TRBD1	CASSPVPGQGINFNQPQHF	TGTGCCAGCTCACCGGTGCCGGGACAGGGAATCAATTTCAATCAGCCCCAGCATTTT
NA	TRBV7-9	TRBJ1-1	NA	CASSLDGRRNTEAFF	TGTGCCAGCAGCTTAGATGGTCGCAGGAACACTGAAGCTTTCTTT
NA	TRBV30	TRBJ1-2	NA	CAWSKGGNYGYTF	TGTGCCTGGAGTAAGGGGGGAAACTATGGCTACACCTTC
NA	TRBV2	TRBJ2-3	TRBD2	CASRRGGPTDTQYF	TGTGCCAGCAGGCGCGGGGGACCCACAGATACGCAGTATTTT
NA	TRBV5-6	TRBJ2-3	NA	CASSLNRLPDTQYF	TGTGCCAGCAGCTTGAACAGACTCCCAGATACGCAGTATTTT
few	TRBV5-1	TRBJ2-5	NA	CASSSGLETQYF	TGCGCCAGCAGCTCAGGGTTAGAGACCCAGTACTTC
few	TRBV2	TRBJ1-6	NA	CASRAGGSDYNSPLHF	TGTGCCAGCAGAGCGGGCGGGTCGGACTATAATTCACCCCTCCACTTT
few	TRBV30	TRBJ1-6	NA	CAWSPQWTTNSPLHF	TGTGCCTGGAGTCCGCAGTGGACAACTAATTCACCCCTCCACTTT
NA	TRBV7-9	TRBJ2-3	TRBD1	CASSSLRGTDTQYF	TGTGCCAGCAGCTCCCTCAGGGGGACAGATACGCAGTATTTT
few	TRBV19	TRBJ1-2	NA	CASSISENYGYTF	TGTGCCAGTAGTATCTCGGAAAACTATGGCTACACCTTC
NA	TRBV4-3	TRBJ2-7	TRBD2	CASSRGTSGGYEQYF	TGCGCCAGCAGTCGCGGGACTAGCGGGGGCTACGAGCAGTACTTC
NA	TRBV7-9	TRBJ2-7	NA	CASSLRATSSYEQYF	TGTGCCAGCAGCTTACGGGCCACGAGCTCCTACGAGCAGTACTTC
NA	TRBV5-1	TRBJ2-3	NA	CASSSRWGGGSTDTQYF	TGCGCCAGCAGCTCTCGATGGGGAGGGGGCAGCACAGATACGCAGTATTTT